These T cell receptor beta chains were read from a single sample in a study of shared clonotypes between healthy human individuals. Assay used: immunoSEQ multiplex PCR; TCRdb lists only in-frame clones, some missing. The top ten hold around 1.1% of the sample, which has millions of clones, approximately 95% seen once. The sequenced material came from naive CD8+ T cells sorted from blood. The origin of the receptors is a man younger than 35 in good health. CDR3s include the opening cysteine and the closing phenylalanine or tryptophan. The D gene is left open where the match is weak. Size is stated for part of the rows, as once, few or many counts, or as a class when the clone is expanded.

>TRBJ1-6|TRBV2|-|-
CASTLAPLSYNSPLHF
TGTGCCAGCACCCTGGCCCCACTCTCCTATAATTCACCCCTCCACTTT
>TRBJ1-2|TRBV5-5|-|-
CASSLVTRRWDGYTF
TGTGCCAGCAGCTTGGTGACACGCCGGTGGGATGGCTACACCTTC
>TRBJ1-1|TRBV5-6|-|-
CASSLESAGNWNTEAFF
TGTGCCAGCAGCTTGGAGTCGGCAGGGAATTGGAACACTGAAGCTTTCTTT
>TRBJ2-1|TRBV19|-|once
CASTAESLTRNEQFF
TGTGCCAGTACCGCGGAGAGCCTTACGCGGAATGAGCAGTTCTTC
>TRBJ2-1|TRBV4-1|TRBD1|-
CASSPRQGAPNEQFF
TGCGCCAGCAGCCCCCGACAGGGGGCGCCGAATGAGCAGTTCTTC
>TRBJ2-7|TRBV27|-|-
CASRTEAQTHEQYF
TGTGCCAGCAGGACCGAAGCCCAAACTCACGAGCAGTACTTC
>TRBJ1-1|TRBV4-3|-|-
CASSQVWDGNTEAFF
TGCGCCAGCAGCCAAGTTTGGGACGGGAACACTGAAGCTTTCTTT
>TRBJ2-2|TRBV11-2|-|-
CASSLEAGRTGELFF
TGTGCCAGCAGCTTAGAGGCAGGGCGGACCGGGGAGCTGTTTTTT
>TRBJ2-4|TRBV9|-|-
CASSVGPGGDIQYF
TGTGCCAGCAGCGTAGGCCCGGGCGGAGACATTCAGTACTTC
>TRBJ2-7|TRBV30|TRBD2|-
CAFLASGYEQYF
TGTGCCTTCCTGGCTAGCGGATACGAGCAGTACTTC
>TRBJ1-4|TRBV2|TRBD1|-
CASSERQGALTDEKLFF
TGTGCCAGCAGTGAACGACAGGGGGCACTTACAGATGAAAAACTGTTTTTT
>TRBJ2-1|TRBV4-3|-|-
CASSQDISAYNEQFF
TGCGCCAGCAGCCAAGATATTAGCGCGTACAATGAGCAGTTCTTC
>TRBJ2-1|TRBV27|TRBD2|-
CASSLLAGGTYNEQFF
TGTGCCAGCAGTTTGCTAGCGGGGGGAACCTACAATGAGCAGTTCTTC
>TRBJ2-7|TRBV19|-|-
CASSMGPPSEQYF
TGTGCCAGTAGTATGGGGCCACCGAGCGAGCAGTACTTC
>TRBJ2-7|TRBV7-6|TRBD2|-
CASSLRPAGEAYEQYF
TGTGCCAGCAGCTTACGCCCGGCGGGAGAGGCCTACGAGCAGTACTTC
>TRBJ2-3|TRBV10-1|-|-
CASSEGVASTDTQYF
TGCGCCAGCAGTGAGGGGGTTGCTAGCACAGATACGCAGTATTTT
>TRBJ2-1|TRBV6-5|-|-
CASSYSPAIYNEQFF
TGTGCCAGCAGTTACTCTCCAGCGATCTACAATGAGCAGTTCTTC
>TRBJ1-4|TRBV13|-|-
CASSLYEGEKLFF
TGTGCCAGCAGCTTATATGAGGGTGAAAAACTGTTTTTT
>TRBJ2-7|TRBV29-1|TRBD2|-
CSVYIGEGNEQYF
TGCAGCGTCTATATAGGGGAGGGAAACGAGCAGTACTTC
>TRBJ2-5|TRBV18|-|-
CASSRSRAQETQYF
TGTGCCAGCTCACGGTCGAGAGCCCAAGAGACCCAGTACTTC
>TRBJ2-2|TRBV9|TRBD1|-
CASSVLQGARDTGELFF
TGTGCCAGCAGCGTTCTCCAGGGGGCCCGTGACACCGGGGAGCTGTTTTTT
>TRBJ2-2|TRBV4-3|-|-
CASSQDSGGSTGELFF
TGCGCCAGCAGCCAAGATTCCGGCGGATCCACCGGGGAGCTGTTTTTT
>TRBJ1-6|TRBV20-1|-|few
CSATANSPLHF
TGCAGTGCTACGGCTAATTCACCCCTCCACTTT
>TRBJ2-5|TRBV6-5|TRBD1|-
CASRYGTGGEETQYF
TGTGCCAGCAGATACGGGACAGGGGGCGAGGAGACCCAGTACTTC
>TRBJ1-5|TRBV5-6|TRBD1|-
CASSLVQGDQPQHF
TGTGCCAGCAGCTTGGTTCAGGGGGATCAGCCCCAGCATTTT
>TRBJ2-7|TRBV5-4|TRBD2|-
CASSFILAGGTGEQYF
TGTGCCAGCAGCTTCATCCTAGCGGGAGGAACCGGCGAGCAGTACTTC
>TRBJ1-1|TRBV27|-|-
CASSFYRDGTEAFF
TGTGCCAGCAGTTTTTACAGGGACGGCACTGAAGCTTTCTTT
>TRBJ2-3|TRBV6-5|-|-
CASSGQRTDTQYF
TGTGCCAGCTCCGGACAAAGGACAGATACGCAGTATTTT
>TRBJ1-1|TRBV4-1|-|-
CASSAAQVLNTEAFF
TGCGCCAGCAGCGCGGCCCAGGTCTTGAACACTGAAGCTTTCTTT
>TRBJ2-7|TRBV16|TRBD1|-
CASSRLTGVDEQYF
TGTGCCAGCAGCAGATTGACAGGGGTTGACGAGCAGTACTTC
>TRBJ2-1|TRBV5-5|TRBD1|-
CASSSVGDSSYNEQFF
TGTGCCAGCAGCTCGGTGGGGGACAGCTCTTACAATGAGCAGTTCTTC
>TRBJ1-1|TRBV10-1|-|once
CASRSAMNTEAFF
TGCGCCAGCAGAAGTGCTATGAACACTGAAGCTTTCTTT
>TRBJ2-3|TRBV6-5|-|-
CASSRGPWETDTQYF
TGTGCCAGCAGTCGCGGCCCTTGGGAAACAGATACGCAGTATTTT
>TRBJ2-2|TRBV10-3|TRBD1|-
CAISDPGQGGTGELFF
TGTGCCATCAGTGACCCCGGACAGGGCGGCACCGGGGAGCTGTTTTTT
>TRBJ1-1|TRBV27|-|-
CASSLLIYGENTEAFF
TGTGCCAGCAGTTTATTAATCTACGGGGAAAACACTGAAGCTTTCTTT
>TRBJ1-2|TRBV18|-|once
CASSVGTTTNYGYTF
TGTGCCAGCTCAGTTGGGACAACAACTAACTATGGCTACACCTTC
>TRBJ2-2|TRBV6-5|TRBD1|-
CASRTGQGYGELFF
TGTGCCAGCAGAACGGGACAGGGCTACGGGGAGCTGTTTTTT
>TRBJ1-6|TRBV28|-|-
CASSLSAGALGNSPLHF
TGTGCCAGCAGTTTATCAGCAGGCGCTTTGGGAAATTCACCCCTCCACTTT
>TRBJ1-5|TRBV28|-|-
CASSFRGLGNQPQHF
TGTGCCAGCAGTTTTAGGGGCTTGGGCAATCAGCCCCAGCATTTT
>TRBJ2-1|TRBV7-9|-|-
CASSFLGADEQFF
TGTGCCAGCAGCTTCTTAGGGGCGGATGAGCAGTTCTTC
>TRBJ1-1|TRBV10-3|TRBD1|-
CAISGAPGQASPNTEAFF
TGTGCCATCAGTGGGGCGCCGGGACAGGCGTCCCCGAACACTGAAGCTTTCTTT
>TRBJ1-1|TRBV5-6|-|-
CASSLGGLWTEAFF
TGTGCCAGCAGCTTGGGGGGCCTGTGGACTGAAGCTTTCTTT
>TRBJ2-5|TRBV6-1|TRBD1|-
CASSDWGQGIQETQYF
TGTGCCAGCAGTGACTGGGGACAGGGAATCCAAGAGACCCAGTACTTC
>TRBJ2-7|TRBV10-2|TRBD2|-
CASSEWREFYEQYF
TGCGCCAGCAGTGAGTGGCGGGAGTTCTACGAGCAGTACTTC
>TRBJ2-7|TRBV4-3|-|-
CASSQDGGKSYEQYF
TGCGCCAGCAGCCAAGATGGTGGCAAATCCTACGAGCAGTACTTC
>TRBJ1-5|TRBV28|TRBD1|-
CASSGYQDRVDNQPQHF
TGTGCCAGCAGTGGATATCAGGACAGGGTGGACAATCAGCCCCAGCATTTT
>TRBJ1-2|TRBV10-2|-|once
CASSESRDSYGYTF
TGCGCCAGCAGTGAGTCTAGAGACTCCTATGGCTACACCTTC
>TRBJ2-7|TRBV6-5|-|-
CASSSLGTMSREQYF
TGTGCCAGCAGTTCACTGGGGACCATGAGTCGCGAGCAGTACTTC
>TRBJ1-5|TRBV19|-|-
CASSVRDTGQPQHF
TGTGCCAGTAGTGTCCGGGACACAGGGCAGCCCCAGCATTTT
>TRBJ2-5|TRBV19|-|-
CASSTAGTLQETQYF
TGTGCCAGTAGTACCGCCGGGACTTTACAAGAGACCCAGTACTTC
>TRBJ2-7|TRBV5-1|-|-
CASRSLEDSKYEQYF
TGCGCCAGCAGGTCCTTAGAGGACAGCAAATACGAGCAGTACTTC
>TRBJ2-1|TRBV11-2|-|-
CASSLLDYNEQFF
TGTGCCAGCAGCTTACTGGACTACAATGAGCAGTTCTTC
>TRBJ2-5|TRBV30|TRBD2|-
CAWSSLLLAGLQETQYF
TGTGCCTGGAGTTCCCTCCTACTAGCGGGGCTCCAAGAGACCCAGTACTTC